This T cell receptor (beta chain) was sequenced in a study of CD4 T cells in relation to SARS-CoV-2 and coronaviruses. Study details: No peptide or an HIV-1 Nef peptide pool served as negative control.

In regard to this clone: Its antigen is still unknown.

Libraries were prepared by immunoSEQ multiplex PCR; TCRdb keeps only in-frame clonotypes and omits some of them. Seen here are some 15,000 clones, about four fifths observed once, and the top ten hold roughly 16%. The unexposed donors gave CD4+ T cells in about 2010-2018, prior to COVID-19. The cells were cultured for less than twelve days before CD4+ T cells were isolated. Testing used SARS-CoV-2 S/N and four cold-coronavirus spikes on unexposed-donor CD4+ T cells, cells permitting. Per germline, CDR1 KGHDR and CDR2 SFDVKD. Trimming removed 7 bases at V and 4 bases at J, with 21 bases between. The CDR3 length is 17 residues.

This TCR was sampled from a human donor in good health. Sequenced material: CD4+ T cells from PBMCs, cultured in vitro. This chain links TRBV24-1 with TRBJ2-2; D may match TRBD1 or TRBD2 (6 bases each). CDR3 loop: CATSPGGGQHSTGELFF. In DNA, the CDR3 is TGTGCCACCAGCCCCGGGGGCGGACAACACAGCACCGGGGAGCTGTTTTTT.